The source of this T cell receptor (beta chain) is a study of human T cells and chemical hapten exposure. Findings of the study overall: There were significantly more large CDR3 similarity clusters among expanded TCRs than among controls.

TCRdb independently ran MiXCR on the RACE reads; one entry per CDR3 protein. The table records around 92,000 distinct CDR3 sequences, 10% to 11% of them present only once. Time point of the sample: pre-sensitization, week 0. Treatment in this sample: therapeutic diphenylcyclopropenone sensitization with weekly scalp DPC. This CDR3 contains 12 residues. CDR1 and CDR2 (germline): SGHTS, YDEGEE. With V trimmed by 3 bases and J by 7 bases, 2 bases remained unmatched. The table lists this clonotype with many counts. Its antigen is undetermined. This chain links TRBV5-8 with TRBJ1-2, with TRBD1 identical over 8 bases. The TCR was taken from a woman in her sixties with alopecia areata. Some clones in this sample may be carry-over from other donors' samples. Sample: whole blood, taken in connection with sensitization to the hapten diphenylcyclopropenone (DPC). The CDR3 loop reads CASSWTGFGYTF. For the CDR3, the DNA is TGTGCCAGCAGCTGGACAGGGTTTGGCTACACCTTC.